The rows below give T cell receptor beta chains drawn from one sample of a study of blood T cell repertoires in COVID-19. The protocol was immunoSEQ multiplex PCR, while the TCRdb copy is restricted to in-frame clones and leaves out a portion. The table has about 89,000 clones, approximately 80% seen once; the top ten hold 6.3%. Sequenced: peripheral blood. The receptors here all came from a man between 65 and 80 years old with COVID-19, enrolled during active disease. Each CDR3 is given with its conserved first and last residue.

V gene	J gene	CDR3 protein
TRBV7-9	TRBJ2-3	CASSSYGLSGIGEPDTQYF
TRBV5-5	TRBJ1-3	CASSTQQGYSGNTIYF
TRBV2	TRBJ2-1	CARSQQLEGEQFF
TRBV6-4	TRBJ1-1	CASSVTTWTEAFF
TRBV30	TRBJ1-3	CAWLDSGNTIYF
TRBV24-1	TRBJ2-7	CATSDPGTGIYEQYF
TRBV28	TRBJ1-5	CASSRGLQNRYNQPQHF
TRBV2	TRBJ1-5	CASSENRGVSQPQHF
TRBV7-9	TRBJ1-6	CASSLGQPNSPLHF
TRBV5-4	TRBJ1-2	CASSEGAGPLYGYTF
TRBV6-2/TRBV6-3	TRBJ1-1	CASSYLAGRRTEAFF
TRBV19	TRBJ1-4	CAKNRGTNEKLFF
TRBV18	TRBJ1-4	CASSPDRTNEKLFF
TRBV11-2	TRBJ1-1	CASSFGQGTTEAFF
TRBV3-1/TRBV3-2	TRBJ2-5	CASSQDLGASLGETQYF
TRBV10-3	TRBJ2-7	CAISESSNRQGSSYEQYF
TRBV6-1	TRBJ2-5	CASSELGAQETQYF
TRBV5-1	TRBJ1-1	CASSYRGGRQSTEAFF
TRBV2	TRBJ1-2	CASSEGTGMYGYTF
TRBV10-3	TRBJ1-6	CAISESKGLNSPLHF
TRBV7-9	TRBJ2-1	CASSLYQWTSGAYNEQFF
TRBV13	TRBJ1-4	CASSIGQEKLFF
TRBV7-8	TRBJ1-1	CASSSFRDRLNTEAFF
TRBV28	TRBJ1-2	CASRSVGTGGGGYTF
TRBV4-3	TRBJ1-1	CASSPAGRMNTEAFF
TRBV7-9	TRBJ2-2	CASSLARQGVNTGELFF
TRBV7-2	TRBJ2-3	CASSITSGSADTQYF
TRBV2	TRBJ1-3	CASSGRFGTPGNTIYF
TRBV6-6	TRBJ1-2	CASSQGFDRRNNYGYTF
TRBV7-9	TRBJ1-3	CASSLDAGNTIYF
TRBV10-1	TRBJ1-1	CASSESLTGGNTEAFF
TRBV21-1	TRBJ1-5	CASSKARSVYSNQPQHF
TRBV5-1	TRBJ1-1	CASSLGRTGNTEAFF
TRBV25-1	TRBJ1-5	CASSDGQGSNQPQHF
TRBV19	TRBJ2-1	CASSSRDLSYNEQFF
TRBV6-5	TRBJ1-1	CASSYGAGGFGTEAFF
TRBV6-5	TRBJ1-1	CASTDGQGRTEAFF
TRBV5-1	TRBJ2-5	CASSLEDRVRETQYF
TRBV7-9	TRBJ2-7	CASRRDGAYEQYF
TRBV7-9	TRBJ1-2	CASSRGQNYGYTF
TRBV11-2	TRBJ2-5	CASSRVAGGGETQYF
TRBV28	TRBJ1-2	CASRGDSNYGYTF
TRBV19	TRBJ2-1	CASSRTSGIGNEQFF
TRBV5-1	TRBJ2-2	CASSMDRGDGELFF
TRBV6-2/TRBV6-3	TRBJ1-1	CASSPLGTGPNARAFF
TRBV5-4	TRBJ2-3	CASSYPGPLRESTDTQYF
TRBV19	TRBJ2-2	CASSSGQGTGELFF
TRBV30	TRBJ2-1	CAWSPQDNEQFF
TRBV5-1	TRBJ1-2	CASSLSSQGAGYTF
TRBV7-2	TRBJ1-5	CASSPRGGRNQPQHF
TRBV3-1/TRBV3-2	TRBJ1-3	CASSQGTGGSGNTIYF
TRBV5-1	TRBJ1-2	CASSFGQAYGYTF
TRBV7-8	TRBJ1-4	CASSSGGTATNEKLFF
TRBV7-2	TRBJ2-6	CASSLQGAGGANVLTF
TRBV11-2	TRBJ1-1	CASSLLERIPGTEAFF
TRBV7-2	TRBJ2-5	CASSTRLAEETQYF
TRBV30	TRBJ1-5	CAWSPNEYQPQHF
TRBV7-8	TRBJ1-1	CASTTGGRSEAFF
TRBV18	TRBJ2-7	CASSPPVSYEQYF